What follows is one TCR beta chain and its context. Its antigen remains unknown. One entry per CDR3 protein results from TCRdb running MiXCR on the 5' RACE reads. The sample yields 550,000 to 800,000 distinct CDR3 sequences, roughly 7.1% seen once. This sample stems from a study of identical twins. Trimming stripped 4 bases from V and 11 bases from J, with 20 bases between. Germline CDR1 and CDR2: SGHRS and YFSETQ. The CDR3 totals 14 residues. General study points: Its conclusions, products of cross-sectional statistical analysis, did not come from following the same donors. Models underestimated out-of-frame TCR alpha sharing in monozygotic twins.

These records were also assigned to another study, of yellow fever vaccine responses in identical twins.

The V gene is TRBV5-1, the J gene TRBJ2-3; tentatively, D is TRBD1 (5 bases). This receptor was taken from a woman aged 18-35 years in good health. Sequenced sample: PBMCs. The CDR3 DNA follows: TGCGCCAGCAGCCCAAGACAGCAACAGGCGGAGCAGTATTTT. Translating it yields CASSPRQQQAEQYF.